This record concerns one T cell receptor (beta chain) sequence. Its target is unknown. The CDR3 end is not reached by the read, which stops 3 residues before it; the germline J gene fills it in. Cervical HPV DNA detected by MY09/MY11 PCR, typed by dot-blot. The CDR3 loop spans 13 amino acids. The germline CDR1 and CDR2 sequences are SEHNR and FQNEAQ (reference sequence). TCR beta CDR3 amplified by multiplex PCR from approximately 1,200 ng genomic DNA. Libraries were prepared by immunoSEQ multiplex PCR; TCRdb keeps only in-frame clonotypes and omits some of them. In total, the table holds around 30,000 clones. The entry originates in a study of T cells in women clearing cervical HPV infection. Broader study findings: Timing of associations relative to infection is unclear; T-cell subsets were not isolated.

Sequenced sample: blood buffy coat. The chain couples TRBV7-9 to TRBJ1-6, with 8 bases aligning to TRBD1. The sequence was obtained from a woman aged 18-70 years with a cervical HPV16 infection that either progressed to CIN3+ or cleared (not recorded which). The CDR3 protein is CASSQGQGRSLHF. Partial CDR3 DNA: TGTGCCAGCAGCCAAGGACAGGGTCGGTCC.